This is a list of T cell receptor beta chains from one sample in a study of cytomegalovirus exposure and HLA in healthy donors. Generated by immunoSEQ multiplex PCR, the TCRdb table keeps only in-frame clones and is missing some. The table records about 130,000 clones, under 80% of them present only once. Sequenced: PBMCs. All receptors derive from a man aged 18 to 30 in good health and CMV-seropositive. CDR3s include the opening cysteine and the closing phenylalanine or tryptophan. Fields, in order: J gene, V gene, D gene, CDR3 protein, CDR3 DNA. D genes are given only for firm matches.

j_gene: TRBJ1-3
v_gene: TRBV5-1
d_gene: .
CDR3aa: CASSPGLSTLSGNTIYF
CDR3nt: TGCGCCAGCAGCCCAGGACTGTCCACCCTCTCTGGAAACACCATATATTTT

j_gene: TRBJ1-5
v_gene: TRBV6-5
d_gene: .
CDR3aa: CASGRGGNTDQPQHF
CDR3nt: TGTGCCAGTGGACGGGGTGGGAATACGGATCAGCCCCAGCATTTT

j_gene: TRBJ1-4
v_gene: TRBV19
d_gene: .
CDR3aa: CASSPGLRWEKLFF
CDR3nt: TGTGCCAGTAGCCCCGGTCTCCGGTGGGAAAAACTGTTTTTT

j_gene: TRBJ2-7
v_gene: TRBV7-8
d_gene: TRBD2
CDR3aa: CASSLAGLADLYEQYF
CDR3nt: TGTGCCAGCAGCTTAGCGGGCCTAGCGGACCTCTACGAGCAGTACTTC

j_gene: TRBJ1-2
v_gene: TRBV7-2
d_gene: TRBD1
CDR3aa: CASSLATGGNYGYTF
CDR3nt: TGTGCCAGCAGCTTAGCGACAGGGGGAAACTATGGCTACACCTTC

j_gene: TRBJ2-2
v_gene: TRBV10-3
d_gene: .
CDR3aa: CAISESRRATGELFF
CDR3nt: TGTGCCATCAGTGAGTCGCGGAGGGCCACCGGGGAGCTGTTTTTT

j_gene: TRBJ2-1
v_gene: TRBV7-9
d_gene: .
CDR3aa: CASSLAGGTDEQFF
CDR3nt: TGTGCCAGCAGCTTAGCGGGAGGCACTGATGAGCAGTTCTTC

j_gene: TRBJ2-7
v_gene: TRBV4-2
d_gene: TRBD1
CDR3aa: CASSQDTRQGYEQYF
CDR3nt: TGTGCCAGCAGCCAAGATACCAGACAGGGCTACGAGCAGTACTTC

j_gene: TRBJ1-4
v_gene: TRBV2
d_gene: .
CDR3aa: CASITWTAFSTNEKLFF
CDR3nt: TGTGCCAGCATAACCTGGACAGCTTTTTCAACTAATGAAAAACTGTTTTTT

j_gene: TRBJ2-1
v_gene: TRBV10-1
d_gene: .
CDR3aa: CASSESTRNEQFF
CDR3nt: TGCGCCAGCAGTGAGTCGACGAGGAATGAGCAGTTCTTC

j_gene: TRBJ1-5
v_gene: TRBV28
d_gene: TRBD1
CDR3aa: CASSLSLQGASQPQHF
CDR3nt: TGTGCCAGCAGTTTAAGTCTGCAGGGGGCGTCTCAGCCCCAGCATTTT

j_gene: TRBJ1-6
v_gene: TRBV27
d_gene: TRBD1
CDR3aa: CASSPRGLNSPLHF
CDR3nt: TGTGCCAGCAGTCCCAGGGGGCTCAATTCACCCCTCCACTTT

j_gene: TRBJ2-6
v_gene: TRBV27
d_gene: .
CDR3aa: CASSLIRGSSSGANVLTF
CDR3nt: TGTGCCAGCAGTTTAATAAGGGGTTCTAGCTCTGGGGCCAACGTCCTGACTTTC

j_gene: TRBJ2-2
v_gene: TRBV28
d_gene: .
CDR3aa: CASKRGRPGELFF
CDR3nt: TGTGCCAGCAAAAGGGGCAGGCCCGGGGAGCTGTTTTTT